The T cell receptor (beta chain) under discussion was sequenced for a study of OX40 agonist ivuxolimab in advanced cancers. As for the study in general: The study gave patients intravenous ivuxolimab at 0.01 to 10 mg/kg every 2 weeks.

As concerns this clone: As yet, its antigen is unknown.

The germline V and J ends were trimmed by 0 bases and 4 bases, with 11 bases remaining between them. The CDR3 loop spans 14 amino acids. Per germline, CDR1 SGHDT and CDR2 YYEEEE. Study outcomes and limitations: The antigens recognized by the expanded peripheral T cells, that is their antigen specificity, were not determined.

Generated by immunoSEQ multiplex PCR, the TCRdb table keeps only in-frame clones and is missing some. The data hold about 80,000 clones, with roughly 94% observed a single time. V is TRBV5-6 and J is TRBJ2-7; D unresolved. Sequences were derived from CD4+ or CD8+ T cells sorted from blood, sampled in a trial of the OX40 agonist ivuxolimab. The TCR sequence derives from an adult with an advanced solid tumor such as melanoma, head and neck, liver or kidney cancer. The CDR3, as DNA: TGTGCCAGCAGCTTGGGGGGTCTTGATTACGAGCAGTACTTC. It yields the protein CASSLGGLDYEQYF.